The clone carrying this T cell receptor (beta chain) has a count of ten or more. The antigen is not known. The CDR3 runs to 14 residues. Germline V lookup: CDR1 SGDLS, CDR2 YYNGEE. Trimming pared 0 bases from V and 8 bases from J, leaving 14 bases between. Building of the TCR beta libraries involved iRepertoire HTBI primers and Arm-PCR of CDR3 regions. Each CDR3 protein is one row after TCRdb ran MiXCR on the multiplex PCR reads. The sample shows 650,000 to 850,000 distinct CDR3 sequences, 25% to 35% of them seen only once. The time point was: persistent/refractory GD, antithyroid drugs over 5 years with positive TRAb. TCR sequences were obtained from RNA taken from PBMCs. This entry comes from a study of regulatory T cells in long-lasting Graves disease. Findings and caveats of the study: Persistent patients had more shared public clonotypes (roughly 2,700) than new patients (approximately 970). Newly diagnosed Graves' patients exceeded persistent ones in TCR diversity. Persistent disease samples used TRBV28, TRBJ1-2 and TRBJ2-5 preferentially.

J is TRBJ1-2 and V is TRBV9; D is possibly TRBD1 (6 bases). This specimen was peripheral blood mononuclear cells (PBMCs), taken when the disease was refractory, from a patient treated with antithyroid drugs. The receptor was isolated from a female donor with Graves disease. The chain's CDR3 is CASSVEPGVSGYTF. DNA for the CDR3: TGTGCCAGCAGCGTAGAACCAGGGGTCAGCGGCTACACCTTC.